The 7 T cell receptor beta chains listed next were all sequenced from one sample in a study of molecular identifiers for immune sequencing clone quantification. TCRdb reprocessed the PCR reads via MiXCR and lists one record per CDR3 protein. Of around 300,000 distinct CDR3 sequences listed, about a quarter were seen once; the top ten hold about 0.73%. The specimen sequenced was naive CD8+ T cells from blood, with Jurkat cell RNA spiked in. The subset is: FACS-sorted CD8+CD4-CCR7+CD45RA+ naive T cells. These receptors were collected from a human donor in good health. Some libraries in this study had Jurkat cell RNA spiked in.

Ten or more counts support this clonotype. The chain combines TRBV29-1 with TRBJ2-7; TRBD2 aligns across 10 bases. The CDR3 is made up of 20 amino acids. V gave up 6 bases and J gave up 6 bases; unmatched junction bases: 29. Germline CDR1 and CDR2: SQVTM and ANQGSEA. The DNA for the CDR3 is TGCAGCGTGAATGGGGCCGCCGGGACAGATAATGCTAGCGGGGGACCCGAGCAGTACTTC. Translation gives CSVNGAAGTDNASGGPEQYF.

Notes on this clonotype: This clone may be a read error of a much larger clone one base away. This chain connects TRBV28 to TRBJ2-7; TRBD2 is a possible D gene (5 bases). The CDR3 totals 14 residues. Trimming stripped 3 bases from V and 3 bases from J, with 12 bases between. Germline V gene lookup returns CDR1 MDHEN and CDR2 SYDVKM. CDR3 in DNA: TGTGCCAGCAGTTTTTTTAACCGGGGCTACGAGCAGTACTTC. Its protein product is CASSFFNRGYEQYF.

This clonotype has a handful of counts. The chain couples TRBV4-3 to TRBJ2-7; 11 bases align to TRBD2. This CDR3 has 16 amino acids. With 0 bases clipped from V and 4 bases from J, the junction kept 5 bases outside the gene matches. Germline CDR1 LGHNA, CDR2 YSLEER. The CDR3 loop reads CASSQDSASGGYEQYF. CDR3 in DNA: TGCGCCAGCAGCCAAGATTCGGCTAGCGGGGGGTACGAGCAGTACTTC.

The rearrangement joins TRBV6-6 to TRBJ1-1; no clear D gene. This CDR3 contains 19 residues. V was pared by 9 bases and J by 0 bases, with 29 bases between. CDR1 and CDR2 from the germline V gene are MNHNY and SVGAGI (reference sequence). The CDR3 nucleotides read TGTGCCAGTTTTCTTCGTGTATCAGCCATCTCCATCATGAACACTGAAGCTTTCTTT. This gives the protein CASFLRVSAISIMNTEAFF.

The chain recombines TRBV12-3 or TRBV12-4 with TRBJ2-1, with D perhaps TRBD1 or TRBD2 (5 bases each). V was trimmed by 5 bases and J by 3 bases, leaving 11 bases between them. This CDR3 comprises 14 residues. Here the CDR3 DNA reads TGTGCCAGCAGTGGGACGGTGGGCTACAATGAGCAGTTCTTC. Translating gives CASSGTVGYNEQFF.

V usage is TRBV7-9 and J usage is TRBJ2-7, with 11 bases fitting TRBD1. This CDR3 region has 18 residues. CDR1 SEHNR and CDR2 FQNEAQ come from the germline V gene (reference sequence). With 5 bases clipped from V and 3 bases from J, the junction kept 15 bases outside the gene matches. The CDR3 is CASSPYSSDRGRIYEQYF. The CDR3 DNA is TGTGCCAGCAGCCCCTACTCCTCGGACAGGGGGCGAATCTACGAGCAGTACTTC. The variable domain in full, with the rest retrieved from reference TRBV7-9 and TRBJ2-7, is DTGVSQNPRHKITKRGQNVTFRCDPISEHNRLYWYRQTLGQGPEFLTYFQNEAQLEKSRLLSDRFSAERPKGSFSTLEIQRTEQGDSAMYLCASSPYSSDRGRIYEQYFGPGTRLTVT.

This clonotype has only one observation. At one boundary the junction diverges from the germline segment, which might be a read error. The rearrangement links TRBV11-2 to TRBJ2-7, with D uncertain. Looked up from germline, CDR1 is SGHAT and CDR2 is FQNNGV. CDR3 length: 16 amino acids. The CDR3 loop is CAGSPTHGHSSYEQYF. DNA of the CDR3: TGTGCCGGCAGCCCAACACATGGTCATAGCTCCTACGAGCAGTACTTC.